Listed below are T cell receptor beta chains from one sample, sequenced in a study of blood T cell repertoires in COVID-19. Measured with immunoSEQ multiplex PCR; TCRdb has only the in-frame clones, and not every one. The data contain some 96,000 clones, approximately 80% of them singletons. The specimen sequenced was peripheral blood. These receptors came from a man in his forties or fifties with active or convalescent COVID-19. Each CDR3 is given without its conserved first and last residue. The order of the fields is V gene, D gene, CDR3 protein. A D gene is named only where the DNA matches it firmly.

v_call: TRBV29-1; d_call: NA; cdr3_aa: SVSQPGTMGAF
v_call: TRBV24-1; d_call: TRBD2; cdr3_aa: ATSDFNSGRGEQF
v_call: TRBV2; d_call: TRBD2; cdr3_aa: ASSEASGHYEQY
v_call: TRBV5-1; d_call: NA; cdr3_aa: ASSFQGLGTDTQY
v_call: TRBV9; d_call: TRBD2; cdr3_aa: ASSVVAGAGETQY
v_call: TRBV6-6; d_call: TRBD2; cdr3_aa: ASRSTSGRAGEQF
v_call: TRBV4-2; d_call: NA; cdr3_aa: ASSQDHGGGYEQY
v_call: TRBV30; d_call: TRBD1; cdr3_aa: AWSVRSGGYGYT
v_call: TRBV5-8; d_call: NA; cdr3_aa: ASSRWGVEQF
v_call: TRBV24-1; d_call: TRBD2; cdr3_aa: ATSLGGSENEQF
v_call: TRBV18; d_call: TRBD2; cdr3_aa: ASSRAVGTSGYNEQF
v_call: TRBV5-1; d_call: NA; cdr3_aa: ASSLVPTYYEQY
v_call: TRBV24-1; d_call: NA; cdr3_aa: ATGPRGDSNEQF
v_call: TRBV5-1; d_call: NA; cdr3_aa: ASSLASIRTGELF
v_call: TRBV5-6; d_call: NA; cdr3_aa: ASSPGQPYEQY
v_call: TRBV5-6; d_call: TRBD2; cdr3_aa: ASSLVGEGTGELF
v_call: TRBV7-9; d_call: NA; cdr3_aa: ASSLAGGGGYT
v_call: TRBV5-1; d_call: TRBD1; cdr3_aa: ASSSWTGDHEQY
v_call: TRBV3-1/TRBV3-2; d_call: TRBD2; cdr3_aa: ASSAIRFAGGSEQY
v_call: TRBV7-3; d_call: NA; cdr3_aa: ASSLGGASYAF
v_call: TRBV29-1; d_call: NA; cdr3_aa: SVEEQGLQQY
v_call: TRBV5-4; d_call: NA; cdr3_aa: ASSLGGTGELF
v_call: TRBV5-1; d_call: NA; cdr3_aa: ASSYSGGKTEAF
v_call: TRBV25-1; d_call: TRBD1; cdr3_aa: ASRWTGGLTDTQY
v_call: TRBV5-4; d_call: NA; cdr3_aa: ASSLGLGGQETQY
v_call: TRBV5-6; d_call: NA; cdr3_aa: ASSLSWGRAYEQY
v_call: TRBV6-6; d_call: TRBD1; cdr3_aa: ASRETGTGNSPLH
v_call: TRBV3-1/TRBV3-2; d_call: NA; cdr3_aa: ASSLRQTYEQY
v_call: TRBV27; d_call: NA; cdr3_aa: ASSWGDGTYEQY
v_call: TRBV13; d_call: TRBD1; cdr3_aa: ASSRRTGGSNQPQH
v_call: TRBV6-5; d_call: TRBD1; cdr3_aa: AGGRFSGQNVLT
v_call: TRBV3-1/TRBV3-2; d_call: TRBD1; cdr3_aa: ASSNRDRDAPQH
v_call: TRBV9; d_call: TRBD1; cdr3_aa: ASSVLYRGRRLETQY
v_call: TRBV6-1; d_call: NA; cdr3_aa: ASSELSGYTQY
v_call: TRBV24-1; d_call: NA; cdr3_aa: ATSDLAEGETQY
v_call: TRBV2; d_call: TRBD1; cdr3_aa: ASSEDRVSQPQH
v_call: TRBV5-1; d_call: TRBD2; cdr3_aa: ASSLGTSGSIRTDTQY
v_call: TRBV7-9; d_call: NA; cdr3_aa: ASSLMEGQPQH
v_call: TRBV5-4; d_call: TRBD2; cdr3_aa: ASGTGTISTDTQY
v_call: TRBV2; d_call: NA; cdr3_aa: ASNPTPYNEQF
v_call: TRBV24-1; d_call: NA; cdr3_aa: ATSDQGARATGELF
v_call: TRBV24-1; d_call: TRBD1; cdr3_aa: ATSDLGQGAETGELF
v_call: TRBV24-1; d_call: NA; cdr3_aa: ATSDTRTDTQY
v_call: TRBV9; d_call: TRBD2; cdr3_aa: ASSETSGRANEQY
v_call: TRBV29-1; d_call: TRBD1; cdr3_aa: SVFSGGSSYEQY
v_call: TRBV11-3; d_call: NA; cdr3_aa: ASSSDRAGELF
v_call: TRBV5-1; d_call: NA; cdr3_aa: ASSFSLWGSDSGYEQY
v_call: TRBV15; d_call: TRBD2; cdr3_aa: ATSRAPGLAGVEQY
v_call: TRBV18; d_call: TRBD1; cdr3_aa: ASSISAGTGGRWTNEKLF
v_call: TRBV12-3/TRBV12-4; d_call: NA; cdr3_aa: ASSNAGNTEAF